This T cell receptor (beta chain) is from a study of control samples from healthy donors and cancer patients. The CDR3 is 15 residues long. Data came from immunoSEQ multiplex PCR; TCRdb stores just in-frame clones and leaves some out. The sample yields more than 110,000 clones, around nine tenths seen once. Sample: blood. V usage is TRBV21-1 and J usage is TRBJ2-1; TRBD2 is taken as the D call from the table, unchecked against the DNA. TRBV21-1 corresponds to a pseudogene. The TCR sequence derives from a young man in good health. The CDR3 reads CASSNPGREGPGQFF. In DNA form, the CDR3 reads TGTGCCAGCAGCAACCCCGGACGGGAGGGCCCAGGGCAGTTCTTC.